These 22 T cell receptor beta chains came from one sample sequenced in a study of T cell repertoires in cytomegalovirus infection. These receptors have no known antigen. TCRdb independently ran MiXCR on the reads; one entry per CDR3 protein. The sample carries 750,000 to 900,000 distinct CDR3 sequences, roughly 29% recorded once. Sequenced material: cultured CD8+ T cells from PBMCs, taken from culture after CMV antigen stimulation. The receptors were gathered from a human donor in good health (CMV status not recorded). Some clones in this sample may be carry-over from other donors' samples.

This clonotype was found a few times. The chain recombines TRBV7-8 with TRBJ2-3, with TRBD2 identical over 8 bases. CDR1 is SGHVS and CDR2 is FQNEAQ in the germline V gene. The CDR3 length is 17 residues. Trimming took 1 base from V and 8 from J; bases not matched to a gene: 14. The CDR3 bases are TGTGCCAGCAGCTTAGAGCTCGGAGCGGGGGATCGGGTTACGCAGTATTTT. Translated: CASSLELGAGDRVTQYF.

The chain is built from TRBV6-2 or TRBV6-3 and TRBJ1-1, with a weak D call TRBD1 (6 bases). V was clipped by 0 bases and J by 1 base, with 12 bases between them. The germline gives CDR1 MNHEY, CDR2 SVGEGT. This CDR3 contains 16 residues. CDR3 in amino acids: CASSYSIQGGNTEAFF. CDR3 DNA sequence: TGTGCCAGCAGTTACTCGATCCAAGGGGGGAACACTGAAGCTTTCTTT.

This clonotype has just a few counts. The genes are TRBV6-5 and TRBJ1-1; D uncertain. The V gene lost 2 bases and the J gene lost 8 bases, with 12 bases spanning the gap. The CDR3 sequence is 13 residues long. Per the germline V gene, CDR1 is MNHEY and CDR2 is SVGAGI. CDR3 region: CASSYGRASEAFF. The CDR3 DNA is TGTGCCAGCAGTTACGGTCGGGCCTCAGAAGCTTTCTTT.

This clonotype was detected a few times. CDR3 protein: CASSNGVTNYGYTF. In DNA, the CDR3 is TGTGCCAGTAGTAACGGAGTAACTAACTATGGCTACACCTTC. This sequence joins TRBV19 and TRBJ1-2; D not certain. The CDR3 spans 14 residues. Trimming removed 4 bases from V and 0 bases from J, with 9 bases in between. Germline-derived CDR1 and CDR2 are LNHDA and SQIVND (reference sequence). Full variable domain (missing parts from reference TRBV19 and TRBJ1-2): DGGITQSPKYLFRKEGQNVTLSCEQNLNHDAMYWYRQDPGQGLRLIYYSQIVNDFQKGDIAEGYSVSREKKESFPLTVTSAQKNPTAFYLCASSNGVTNYGYTFGSGTRLTVV.

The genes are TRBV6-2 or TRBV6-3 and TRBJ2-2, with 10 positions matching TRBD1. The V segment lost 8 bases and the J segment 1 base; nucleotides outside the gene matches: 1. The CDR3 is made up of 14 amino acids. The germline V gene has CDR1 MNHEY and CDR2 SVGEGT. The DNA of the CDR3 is TGTGCCAGCCGGGACAGGGGGAACACCGGGGAGCTGTTTTTT. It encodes CASRDRGNTGELFF.

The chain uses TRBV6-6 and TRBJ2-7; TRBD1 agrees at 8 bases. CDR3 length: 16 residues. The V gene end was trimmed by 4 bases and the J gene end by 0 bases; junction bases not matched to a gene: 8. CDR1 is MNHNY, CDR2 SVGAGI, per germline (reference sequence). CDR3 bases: TGTGCCAGCAGTTCCACGGACAGGGAAAACTCCTACGAGCAGTACTTC. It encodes CASSSTDRENSYEQYF.

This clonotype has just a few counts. CDR3 DNA sequence: TGTGCCAGCAGTGAGCCGGGACAATACGAGCAGTACGTC. This gives the protein CASSEPGQYEQYV. The chain employs TRBV6-2 or TRBV6-3 and TRBJ2-7; D might be TRBD1 (6 bases). The CDR3 has 13 residues. V lost 5 bases to trimming and J lost 4 bases, with 12 bases between them. Germline loops: CDR1 MNHEY, CDR2 SVGEGT.

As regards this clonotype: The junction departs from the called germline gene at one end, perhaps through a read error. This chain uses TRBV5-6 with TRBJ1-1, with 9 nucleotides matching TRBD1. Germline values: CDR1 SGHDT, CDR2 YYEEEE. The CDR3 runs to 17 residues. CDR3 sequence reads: CASSPLDRGLRGTEALF. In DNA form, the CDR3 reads TGTGCCAGCAGCCCTCTGGACAGGGGACTAAGGGGCACTGAAGCTCTCTTT.

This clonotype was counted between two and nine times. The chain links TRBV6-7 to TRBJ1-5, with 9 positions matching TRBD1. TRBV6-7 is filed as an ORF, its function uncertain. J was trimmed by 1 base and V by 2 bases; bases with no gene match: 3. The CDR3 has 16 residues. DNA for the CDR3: TGTGCCAGCAGTTACCGGACAGGGGAAAGCAATCAGCCCCAGCATTTT. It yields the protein CASSYRTGESNQPQHF.

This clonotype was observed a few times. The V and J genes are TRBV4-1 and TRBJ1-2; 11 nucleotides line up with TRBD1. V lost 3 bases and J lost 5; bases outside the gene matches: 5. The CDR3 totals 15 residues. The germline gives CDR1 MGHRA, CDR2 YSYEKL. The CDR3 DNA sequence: TGCGCCAGCAGCCATACCGGGACAGGGGGATATGGCTACACCTTC. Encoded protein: CASSHTGTGGYGYTF.

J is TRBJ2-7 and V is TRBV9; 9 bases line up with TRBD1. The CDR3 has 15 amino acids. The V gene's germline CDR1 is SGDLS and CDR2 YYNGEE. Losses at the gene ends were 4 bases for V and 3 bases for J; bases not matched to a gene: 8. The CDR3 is CASSPGTGSGYEQYV. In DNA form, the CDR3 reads TGTGCCAGCAGCCCCGGGACAGGGTCGGGCTACGAGCAGTACGTC.

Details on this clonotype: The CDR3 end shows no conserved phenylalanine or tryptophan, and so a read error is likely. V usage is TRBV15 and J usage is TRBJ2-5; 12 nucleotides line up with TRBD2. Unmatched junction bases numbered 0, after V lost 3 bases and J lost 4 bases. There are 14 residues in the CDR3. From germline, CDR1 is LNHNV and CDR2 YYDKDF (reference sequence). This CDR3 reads CATSRTSGRETQYS. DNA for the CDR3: TGTGCCACCAGCAGGACTAGCGGGAGAGAGACCCAGTACTCC.

The CDR3 region is CASSFGTISGNTIYF. CDR3 DNA sequence: TGTGCCAGCAGTTTCGGCACGATCTCTGGAAACACCATATATTTT. The chain recombines TRBV12-3 or TRBV12-4 with TRBJ1-3; D gene uncertain. CDR3 length: 15 amino acids. Trimming took 3 bases from V and 0 from J, leaving 9 bases between them.

The CDR3 region has the DNA TGTGCCAGCAGTTTTCACGGACCCCAAGCGGCTGAAGCTTTCTTT. It yields the protein CASSFHGPQAAEAFF. The chain has TRBV27 and TRBJ1-1; D call uncertain. This CDR3 is built from 15 residues. In germline, CDR1 is MNHEY, CDR2 SMNVEV (reference sequence). V lost 3 bases and J lost 6, with 17 bases in between.

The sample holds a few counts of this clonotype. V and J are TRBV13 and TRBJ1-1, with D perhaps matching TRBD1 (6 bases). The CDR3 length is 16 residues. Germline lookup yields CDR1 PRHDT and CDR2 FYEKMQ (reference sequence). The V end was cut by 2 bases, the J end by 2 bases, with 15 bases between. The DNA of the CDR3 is TGTGCCAGCAGCTTAACTACAGGGATCCCAAACACTGAAGCTTTCTTT. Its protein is CASSLTTGIPNTEAFF.

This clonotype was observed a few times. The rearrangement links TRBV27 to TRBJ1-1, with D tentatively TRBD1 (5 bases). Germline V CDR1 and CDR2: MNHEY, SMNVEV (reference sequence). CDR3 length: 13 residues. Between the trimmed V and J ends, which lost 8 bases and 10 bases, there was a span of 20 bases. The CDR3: CASDFNRDRIAFF. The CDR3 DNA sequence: TGTGCCAGCGACTTCAACCGGGACCGAATAGCTTTCTTT.

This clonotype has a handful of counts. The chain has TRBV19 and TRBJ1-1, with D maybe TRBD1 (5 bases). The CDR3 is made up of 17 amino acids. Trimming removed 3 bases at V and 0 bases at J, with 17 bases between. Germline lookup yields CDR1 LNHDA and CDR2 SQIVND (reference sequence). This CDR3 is CASSIDSYTPMNTEAFF. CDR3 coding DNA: TGTGCCAGTAGTATCGACAGCTACACCCCAATGAACACTGAAGCTTTCTTT.

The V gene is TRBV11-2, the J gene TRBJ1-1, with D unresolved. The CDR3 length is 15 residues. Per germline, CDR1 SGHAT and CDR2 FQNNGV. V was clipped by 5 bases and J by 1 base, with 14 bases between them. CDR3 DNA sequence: TGTGCCAGCAGCCCCCCGGGTGTGAGGAACACTGAAGCTTTCTTT. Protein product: CASSPPGVRNTEAFF. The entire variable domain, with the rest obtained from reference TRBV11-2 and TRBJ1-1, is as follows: EAGVAQSPRYKIIEKRQSVAFWCNPISGHATLYWYQQILGQGPKLLIQFQNNGVVDDSQLPKDRFSAERLKGVDSTLKIQPAKLEDSAVYLCASSPPGVRNTEAFFGQGTRLTVV.

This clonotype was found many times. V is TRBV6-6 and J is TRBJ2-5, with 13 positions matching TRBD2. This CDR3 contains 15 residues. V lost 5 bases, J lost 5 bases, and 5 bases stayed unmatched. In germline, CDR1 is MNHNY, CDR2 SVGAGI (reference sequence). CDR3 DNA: TGTGCCAGCAGTGACCGGACTAGCGGGGGTGAGACCCAGTACTTC. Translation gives CASSDRTSGGETQYF.

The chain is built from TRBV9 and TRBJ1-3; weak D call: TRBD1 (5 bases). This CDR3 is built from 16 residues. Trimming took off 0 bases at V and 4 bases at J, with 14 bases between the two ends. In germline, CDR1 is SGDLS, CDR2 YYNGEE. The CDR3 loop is CASSVDRQGLGNTIYF. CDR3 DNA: TGTGCCAGCAGCGTAGATCGGCAGGGACTCGGAAACACCATATATTTT. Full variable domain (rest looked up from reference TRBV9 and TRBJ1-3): DSGVTQTPKHLITATGQRVTLRCSPRSGDLSVYWYQQSLDQGLQFLIQYYNGEERAKGNILERFSAQQFPDLHSELNLSSLELGDSALYFCASSVDRQGLGNTIYFGEGSWLTVV.

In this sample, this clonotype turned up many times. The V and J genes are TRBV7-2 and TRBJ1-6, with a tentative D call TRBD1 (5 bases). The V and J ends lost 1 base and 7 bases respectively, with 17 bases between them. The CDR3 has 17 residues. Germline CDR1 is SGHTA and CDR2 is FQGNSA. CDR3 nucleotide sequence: TGTGCCAGCAGCTTAGTCATGACAGACTCTGAGAATTCACCCCTCCACTTT. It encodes CASSLVMTDSENSPLHF.

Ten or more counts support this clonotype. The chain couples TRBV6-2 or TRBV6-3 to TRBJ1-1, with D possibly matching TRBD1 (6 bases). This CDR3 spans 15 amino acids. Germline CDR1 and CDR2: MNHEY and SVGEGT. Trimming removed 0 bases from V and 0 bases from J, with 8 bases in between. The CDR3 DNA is TGTGCCAGCAGTTACTCTGGACAGCTGAACACTGAAGCTTTCTTT. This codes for CASSYSGQLNTEAFF.